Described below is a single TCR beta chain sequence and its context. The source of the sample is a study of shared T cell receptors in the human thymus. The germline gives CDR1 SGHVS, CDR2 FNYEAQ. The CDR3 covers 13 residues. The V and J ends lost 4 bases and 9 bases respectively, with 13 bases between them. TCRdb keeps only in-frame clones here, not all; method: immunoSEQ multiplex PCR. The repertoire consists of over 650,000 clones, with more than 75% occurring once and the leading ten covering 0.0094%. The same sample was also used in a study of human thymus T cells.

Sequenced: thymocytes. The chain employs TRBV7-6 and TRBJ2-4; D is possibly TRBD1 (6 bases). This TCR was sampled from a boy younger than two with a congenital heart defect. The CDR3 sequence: CASSSEKDSIQYF. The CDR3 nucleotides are TGTGCCAGCAGCTCCGAGAAGGACAGCATTCAGTACTTC.